A single sample is the source of the 10 T cell receptor beta chains below, sequenced in a study of spatial heterogeneity in lung cancer. Time point here: sample taken at primary tumor resection. In each case, whole RNA from tumor, nontumor lung or frozen PBMC was sequenced unsorted. MiXCR, applied by TCRdb to the 5' RACE reads, yields one record per CDR3 protein. In the table there are about 36,000 distinct CDR3 sequences, 5.2% of which are singletons. The source material was PBMCs, sampled at surgery. These receptor sequences come from a female donor with early-stage non-small cell lung cancer.

The chain links TRBV11-2 to TRBJ2-7; perhaps TRBD2 as D (5 bases). CDR1 and CDR2 (germline): SGHAT, FQNNGV. This CDR3 spans 12 amino acids. V lost 5 bases to trimming and J lost 5 bases, with 10 bases between them. CDR3 in amino acids: CASSLGLNEQYF. The CDR3 nucleotides read TGTGCCAGCAGCCTAGGACTGAACGAGCAGTACTTC.

This clonotype was counted at least ten times. The CDR3, as DNA: TGTGCCAGTAGTCCTTGGACTAGCGGGATGTACGAGCAGTACTTC. This sequence encodes CASSPWTSGMYEQYF. The chain is built from TRBV19 and TRBJ2-7; TRBD2 agrees at 12 bases. This CDR3 has 15 amino acids. With V trimmed by 5 bases and J by 4 bases, 6 bases remained unmatched. CDR1 is LNHDA, CDR2 SQIVND, per germline (reference sequence).

This clonotype was detected many times. The chain employs TRBV5-1 and TRBJ2-5; the D gene is possibly TRBD1 (6 bases). Germline CDR1 SGHRS, CDR2 YFSETQ. The CDR3 is 14 residues long. V lost 2 bases, J lost 4 bases, and 12 bases lay in between. The CDR3 loop reads CASSLQGSGETQYF. As DNA, the CDR3 is TGCGCCAGCAGCTTACAGGGATCCGGAGAGACCCAGTACTTC.

This clonotype turned up a few times. This chain uses TRBV4-1 with TRBJ1-2, with 7 positions matching TRBD1. Germline trimming cut 4 bases from V and 4 bases from J; bases unmatched to any gene: 12. There are 16 residues in the CDR3. Germline V gives CDR1 MGHRA, CDR2 YSYEKL. The CDR3, as DNA: TGCGCCAGCAGCCGCCCCCTAACAGGGGTTGGCTATGGCTACACCTTC. This encodes CASSRPLTGVGYGYTF.

The DNA of the CDR3 is TGTGCCAGCAACCCAGCGGGAGCAGATACGCAGTATTTT. This codes for CASNPAGADTQYF. The rearrangement links TRBV2 to TRBJ2-3, with 8 nucleotides matching TRBD2. Germline lookup yields CDR1 SNHLY and CDR2 FYNNEI. V shed 7 bases, J shed 4 bases, and the junction held 4 bases outside the gene matches. The CDR3 is 13 residues long. Using reference TRBV2 and TRBJ2-3 for the parts outside the CDR3, the full variable domain is EPEVTQTPSHQVTQMGQEVILRCVPISNHLYFYWYRQILGQKVEFLVSFYNNEISEKSEIFDDQFSVERPDGSNFTLKIRSTKLEDSAMYFCASNPAGADTQYFGPGTRLTVL.

In its sample, this clonotype was seen many times. V and J are TRBV4-2 and TRBJ2-5, with TRBD2 identical over 9 bases. The CDR3 has 17 residues. Germline V gives CDR1 LGHNA, CDR2 YNFKEQ. The V and J ends lost 0 bases and 2 bases, in that order; junction bases with no gene match: 7. The CDR3 is CASSQDVGTSRQETQYF. The CDR3 bases are TGTGCCAGCAGCCAAGATGTTGGGACTAGCCGGCAAGAGACCCAGTACTTC.

In its sample, this clonotype was seen many times. The chain links TRBV5-5 to TRBJ2-7; 9 nucleotides match TRBD2. V dropped 4 bases and J dropped 9; count of bases not matched to a gene: 20. CDR1 is SGHKS, CDR2 YYEKEE, per germline (reference sequence). This CDR3 region has 17 residues. In nucleotides, the CDR3 is TGTGCCAGCAGCCCCAAAGGATCGACTAGCGGACCCTTCGCGCAGTACTTC. This codes for CASSPKGSTSGPFAQYF.

There are many counts of this clonotype. V is TRBV20-1 and J is TRBJ2-3; no clear D gene. The CDR3 runs 14 residues. The V gene's germline CDR1 is DFQATT and CDR2 SNEGSKA (reference sequence). The V end was cut by 5 bases, the J end by 2 bases, with 14 bases between. In DNA, the CDR3 is TGCAGTGCTCAGAAGGACCCGTTCACAGATACGCAGTATTTT. It encodes CSAQKDPFTDTQYF.

This clonotype was seen repeatedly, ten times or more. The V and J genes are TRBV24-1 and TRBJ2-7; TRBD2 agrees at 8 bases. In germline, CDR1 is KGHDR, CDR2 SFDVKD. V shed 7 bases, J shed 5 bases, and the junction held 12 bases outside the gene matches. This CDR3 has 15 amino acids. The CDR3 DNA reads as TGTGCCACCAGCCCCTCGGAACGGGAGGGCGACGAGCAGTACTTC. Amino acids: CATSPSEREGDEQYF.

This clonotype was seen many times. The rearrangement uses TRBV13 and TRBJ2-3, with D perhaps given as TRBD1 or TRBD2 (6 bases each). Germline V CDR1 and CDR2: PRHDT, FYEKMQ (reference sequence). V was trimmed by 2 bases and J by 1 base, leaving 16 bases between them. There are 17 residues in the CDR3. CDR3 in amino acids: CASSLSSRGRGTDTQYF. Written as DNA, the CDR3 is TGTGCCAGCAGCTTATCGTCCCGGGGGCGAGGCACAGATACGCAGTATTTT.